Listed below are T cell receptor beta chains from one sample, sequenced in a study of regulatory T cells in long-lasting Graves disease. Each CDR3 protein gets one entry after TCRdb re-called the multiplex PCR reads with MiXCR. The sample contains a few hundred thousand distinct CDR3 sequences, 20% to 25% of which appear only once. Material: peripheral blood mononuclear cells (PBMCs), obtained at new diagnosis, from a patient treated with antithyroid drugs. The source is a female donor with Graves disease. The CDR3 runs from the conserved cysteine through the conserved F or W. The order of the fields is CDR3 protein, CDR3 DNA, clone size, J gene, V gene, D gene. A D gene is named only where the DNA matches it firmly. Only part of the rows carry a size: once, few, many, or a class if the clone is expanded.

CDR3aa: CASRGGDSSGNQPQHF
CDR3nt: TGTGCCAGTAGGGGGGGGGACTCAAGCGGCAATCAGCCCCAGCATTTT
abundance: NA
j_gene: TRBJ1-5
v_gene: TRBV19
d_gene: NA

CDR3aa: CASSSGGKGYGYTF
CDR3nt: TGTGCCAGCAGCTCCGGGGGCAAGGGCTATGGCTACACCTTC
abundance: many
j_gene: TRBJ1-2
v_gene: TRBV27
d_gene: NA

CDR3aa: CASSLPGGRGYEQYF
CDR3nt: TGTGCCAGCAGTTTACCCGGGGGGCGGGGGTACGAGCAGTACTTC
abundance: few
j_gene: TRBJ2-7
v_gene: TRBV28
d_gene: NA

CDR3aa: CASSSADPGETQYF
CDR3nt: TGTGCCAGCAGCTCTGCGGACCCCGGGGAGACCCAGTACTTC
abundance: many
j_gene: TRBJ2-5
v_gene: TRBV27
d_gene: NA

CDR3aa: CSAEGTSRGSNEQFF
CDR3nt: TGCAGTGCTGAGGGAACTAGCCGGGGGTCTAATGAGCAGTTCTTC
abundance: many
j_gene: TRBJ2-1
v_gene: TRBV20-1
d_gene: NA

CDR3aa: CASNDRTVSYEQYF
CDR3nt: TGTGCCAGCAACGACAGGACTGTATCCTACGAGCAGTACTTC
abundance: many
j_gene: TRBJ2-7
v_gene: TRBV6-1
d_gene: NA

CDR3aa: CASSYEQGAGGELFF
CDR3nt: TGTGCCAGCAGCTACGAACAGGGGGCCGGCGGGGAGCTGTTTTTT
abundance: many
j_gene: TRBJ2-2
v_gene: TRBV7-3
d_gene: TRBD1

CDR3aa: CASTLIGGEETQYF
CDR3nt: TGCGCCAGCACCCTCATAGGGGGAGAAGAGACCCAGTACTTC
abundance: many
j_gene: TRBJ2-5
v_gene: TRBV5-1
d_gene: NA

CDR3aa: CASSPWNRGRRSTNEKLFF
CDR3nt: TGTGCCAGCAGCCCTTGGAACAGGGGGCGGAGGTCGACTAATGAAAAACTGTTTTTT
abundance: NA
j_gene: TRBJ1-4
v_gene: TRBV7-2
d_gene: TRBD1

CDR3aa: CSAEREGEQYF
CDR3nt: TGCAGTGCAGAGCGGGAGGGCGAGCAGTACTTC
abundance: many
j_gene: TRBJ2-7
v_gene: TRBV20-1
d_gene: TRBD2

CDR3aa: CASLGAVYGTASQPQHF
CDR3nt: TGTGCCAGCTTGGGGGCGGTATACGGGACAGCAAGTCAGCCCCAGCATTTT
abundance: NA
j_gene: TRBJ1-5
v_gene: TRBV6-1
d_gene: TRBD1

CDR3aa: CASSAGFYNEQFF
CDR3nt: TGTGCCAGCAGCGCTGGGTTTTACAATGAGCAGTTCTTC
abundance: NA
j_gene: TRBJ2-1
v_gene: TRBV11-3
d_gene: NA

CDR3aa: CSASQGQGGTEAFF
CDR3nt: TGCAGTGCTAGCCAAGGTCAGGGGGGCACTGAAGCTTTCTTT
abundance: many
j_gene: TRBJ1-1
v_gene: TRBV20-1
d_gene: TRBD1

CDR3aa: CASSFEGSNSPLHF
CDR3nt: TGCGCCAGCAGCTTTGAAGGGAGCAATTCACCCCTCCACTTT
abundance: many
j_gene: TRBJ1-6
v_gene: TRBV5-1
d_gene: NA

CDR3aa: CASSRGGLNTEAFF
CDR3nt: TGTGCCAGTAGTAGGGGGGGATTGAACACTGAAGCTTTCTTT
abundance: few
j_gene: TRBJ1-1
v_gene: TRBV19
d_gene: NA

CDR3aa: CAIRDSILTYEQYF
CDR3nt: TGTGCCATCAGGGACTCCATACTTACCTACGAGCAGTACTTC
abundance: many
j_gene: TRBJ2-7
v_gene: TRBV10-3
d_gene: NA

CDR3aa: CASSLQASNQPQHF
CDR3nt: TGTGCCAGCAGTTTACAGGCGAGCAATCAGCCCCAGCATTTT
abundance: many
j_gene: TRBJ1-5
v_gene: TRBV6-5
d_gene: NA

CDR3aa: CASKRPGDTEAFF
CDR3nt: TGTGCCAGCAAGAGACCTGGGGACACTGAAGCTTTCTTT
abundance: many
j_gene: TRBJ1-1
v_gene: TRBV11-2
d_gene: NA

CDR3aa: CASSVLPQGNNEQFF
CDR3nt: TGTGCCAGCAGCGTACTCCCACAGGGAAACAATGAGCAGTTCTTC
abundance: many
j_gene: TRBJ2-1
v_gene: TRBV9
d_gene: NA

CDR3aa: CASSPGGRTEAFF
CDR3nt: TGTGCCAGCAGCCCGGGAGGGCGGACTGAAGCTTTCTTT
abundance: many
j_gene: TRBJ1-1
v_gene: TRBV7-9
d_gene: NA

CDR3aa: CASSLGGRFAGTQYF
CDR3nt: TGTGCCAGCAGTTTGGGGGGAAGATTTGCGGGGACCCAGTACTTC
abundance: many
j_gene: TRBJ2-5
v_gene: TRBV27
d_gene: NA

CDR3aa: CASTQGLVGYTF
CDR3nt: TGTGCCAGCACCCAGGGGCTAGTTGGCTACACCTTC
abundance: many
j_gene: TRBJ1-2
v_gene: TRBV3-1
d_gene: NA

CDR3aa: CASSEKGRNTGELFF
CDR3nt: TGTGCCAGCAGTGAAAAGGGTCGAAACACCGGGGAGCTGTTTTTT
abundance: NA
j_gene: TRBJ2-2
v_gene: TRBV6-1
d_gene: NA

CDR3aa: CASSSWDSQETQYF
CDR3nt: TGTGCCAGCAGTTCCTGGGACTCTCAAGAGACCCAGTACTTC
abundance: NA
j_gene: TRBJ2-5
v_gene: TRBV6-5
d_gene: NA

CDR3aa: CASSLLGTGIWQPQHF
CDR3nt: TGTGCCAGCAGCTTATTAGGGACAGGGATTTGGCAGCCCCAGCATTTT
abundance: many
j_gene: TRBJ1-5
v_gene: TRBV7-8
d_gene: TRBD1

CDR3aa: CASSVGDRVVSYGYTF
CDR3nt: TGTGCCAGCAGCGTAGGGGACAGGGTAGTCAGCTATGGCTACACCTTC
abundance: NA
j_gene: TRBJ1-2
v_gene: TRBV9
d_gene: TRBD1

CDR3aa: CASSRTYYEQYF
CDR3nt: TGTGCCAGCAGCCGGACCTACTACGAGCAGTACTTC
abundance: many
j_gene: TRBJ2-7
v_gene: TRBV3-1
d_gene: NA

CDR3aa: CASSPPPGAGSSYNSPLHF
CDR3nt: TGTGCCAGCAGTCCCCCCCCAGGGGCCGGAAGCTCCTATAATTCACCCCTCCACTTT
abundance: many
j_gene: TRBJ1-6
v_gene: TRBV28
d_gene: NA

CDR3aa: CASSIRLGQYEQYF
CDR3nt: TGTGCCAGCAGCATTCGCCTCGGGCAGTACGAGCAGTACTTC
abundance: many
j_gene: TRBJ2-7
v_gene: TRBV3-1
d_gene: NA

CDR3aa: CSASPGQVYNEQFF
CDR3nt: TGCAGTGCTAGTCCGGGACAGGTATACAATGAGCAGTTCTTC
abundance: many
j_gene: TRBJ2-1
v_gene: TRBV20-1
d_gene: TRBD1

CDR3aa: CASSDLGRDHGYTF
CDR3nt: TGTGCCAGCAGTGACTTAGGCAGGGACCATGGCTACACCTTC
abundance: NA
j_gene: TRBJ1-2
v_gene: TRBV9
d_gene: NA

CDR3aa: CASSFPAGTGDQETQYF
CDR3nt: TGTGCCAGCAGTTTTCCCGCCGGGACAGGGGACCAAGAGACCCAGTACTTC
abundance: many
j_gene: TRBJ2-5
v_gene: TRBV28
d_gene: TRBD1

CDR3aa: CASSGTSGTYNEQFF
CDR3nt: TGCGCCAGCAGTGGGACTAGCGGGACCTACAATGAGCAGTTCTTC
abundance: many
j_gene: TRBJ2-1
v_gene: TRBV10-1
d_gene: TRBD2

CDR3aa: CASSQLGQGYNEQFF
CDR3nt: TGTGCCAGCAGTCAGTTAGGACAGGGTTACAATGAGCAGTTCTTC
abundance: many
j_gene: TRBJ2-1
v_gene: TRBV14
d_gene: TRBD1

CDR3aa: CATFVLSGYTF
CDR3nt: TGTGCCACATTCGTCCTATCCGGCTACACCTTC
abundance: NA
j_gene: TRBJ1-2
v_gene: TRBV24-1
d_gene: NA

CDR3aa: CASSQEPSDTGELFF
CDR3nt: TGCGCCAGCAGCCAAGAACCTAGTGACACCGGGGAGCTGTTTTTT
abundance: few
j_gene: TRBJ2-2
v_gene: TRBV4-3
d_gene: NA

CDR3aa: CASQAGSYNEQFF
CDR3nt: TGTGCCAGCCAAGCAGGGTCCTACAATGAGCAGTTCTTC
abundance: many
j_gene: TRBJ2-1
v_gene: TRBV6-1
d_gene: NA

CDR3aa: CASSLSPANYGYTF
CDR3nt: TGTGCCAGCAGTTTATCACCCGCTAACTATGGCTACACCTTC
abundance: few
j_gene: TRBJ1-2
v_gene: TRBV27
d_gene: NA

CDR3aa: CASSYGDRGVGYGYTF
CDR3nt: TGTGCCAGCAGCTATGGGGACAGGGGTGTTGGCTATGGCTACACCTTC
abundance: NA
j_gene: TRBJ1-2
v_gene: TRBV5-6
d_gene: TRBD1

CDR3aa: CSGSRDYPRGELFF
CDR3nt: TGCAGCGGAAGCCGGGACTACCCTCGCGGGGAGCTGTTTTTT
abundance: many
j_gene: TRBJ2-2
v_gene: TRBV29-1
d_gene: TRBD2

CDR3aa: CASTPAGQSYGYTF
CDR3nt: TGTGCCAGCACCCCCGCCGGACAAAGCTATGGCTACACCTTC
abundance: many
j_gene: TRBJ1-2
v_gene: TRBV7-2
d_gene: NA

CDR3aa: CASSLAFRTGRNSYEQYF
CDR3nt: TGCGCCAGCAGCTTGGCCTTTCGGACAGGGAGAAACTCCTACGAGCAGTACTTC
abundance: many
j_gene: TRBJ2-7
v_gene: TRBV5-1
d_gene: TRBD1

CDR3aa: CASSIGGNNSPLHF
CDR3nt: TGTGCCAGTAGTATTGGAGGGAATAATTCACCCCTCCACTTT
abundance: few
j_gene: TRBJ1-6
v_gene: TRBV19
d_gene: NA

CDR3aa: CSAWTGRSEQFF
CDR3nt: TGCAGTGCTTGGACAGGGCGGAGTGAGCAGTTCTTC
abundance: once
j_gene: TRBJ2-1
v_gene: TRBV20-1
d_gene: TRBD1

CDR3aa: CASSELRGQGHGYTF
CDR3nt: TGTGCCAGCAGTGAGCTCAGGGGACAGGGGCACGGCTACACCTTC
abundance: many
j_gene: TRBJ1-2
v_gene: TRBV2
d_gene: TRBD1

CDR3aa: CSATPTGGAGTDTQYF
CDR3nt: TGCAGTGCTACCCCCACAGGGGGCGCCGGCACAGATACGCAGTATTTT
abundance: many
j_gene: TRBJ2-3
v_gene: TRBV20-1
d_gene: TRBD1

CDR3aa: CASSLASGAANTGELFF
CDR3nt: TGTGCCAGCAGCTTAGCCAGTGGGGCGGCGAACACCGGGGAGCTGTTTTTT
abundance: many
j_gene: TRBJ2-2
v_gene: TRBV11-2
d_gene: NA

CDR3aa: CSAGLDQETQYF
CDR3nt: TGCAGTGCGGGACTAGATCAAGAGACCCAGTACTTC
abundance: many
j_gene: TRBJ2-5
v_gene: TRBV20-1
d_gene: TRBD2